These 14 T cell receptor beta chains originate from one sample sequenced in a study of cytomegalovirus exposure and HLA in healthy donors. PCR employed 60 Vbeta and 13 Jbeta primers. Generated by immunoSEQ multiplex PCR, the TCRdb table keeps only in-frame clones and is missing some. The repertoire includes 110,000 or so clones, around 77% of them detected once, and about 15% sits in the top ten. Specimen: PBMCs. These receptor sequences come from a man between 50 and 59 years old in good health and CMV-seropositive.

The CDR3 here is CASSENRYRETQYF. DNA for the CDR3: TGTGCCAGCAGTGAGAACCGCTACCGGGAGACCCAGTACTTC. The V call is TRBV6-1, the J call TRBJ2-5, with D uncertain. V lost 3 bases to trimming and J lost 5 bases, with 13 bases between them. The length of the CDR3 is 14 residues. Germline lookup yields CDR1 MNHNS and CDR2 SASEGT.

CDR3 sequence reads: CASSPVSGRTYEQYF. The CDR3 bases are TGTGCCAGCAGCCCCGTTTCAGGGCGCACCTACGAGCAGTACTTC. J is TRBJ2-7 and V is TRBV6-6; D is perhaps TRBD1 (5 bases). Germline CDR1 MNHNY, CDR2 SVGAGI (reference sequence). V was cut by 6 bases and J by 2 bases, with 17 bases left in between. The CDR3 is 15 residues long.

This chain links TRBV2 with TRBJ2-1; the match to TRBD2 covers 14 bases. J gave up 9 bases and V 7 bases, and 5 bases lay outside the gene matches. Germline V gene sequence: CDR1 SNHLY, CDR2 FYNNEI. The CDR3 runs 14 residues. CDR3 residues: CASKGLAGEVEQFF. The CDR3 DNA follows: TGTGCCAGCAAGGGACTAGCGGGAGAGGTTGAGCAGTTCTTC.

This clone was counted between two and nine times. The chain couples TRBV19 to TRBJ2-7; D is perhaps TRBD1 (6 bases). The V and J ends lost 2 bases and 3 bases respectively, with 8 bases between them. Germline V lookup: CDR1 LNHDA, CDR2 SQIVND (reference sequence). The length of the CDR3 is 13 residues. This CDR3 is CASSIKGGYEQYF. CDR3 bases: TGTGCCAGTAGTATAAAAGGGGGCTACGAGCAGTACTTC.

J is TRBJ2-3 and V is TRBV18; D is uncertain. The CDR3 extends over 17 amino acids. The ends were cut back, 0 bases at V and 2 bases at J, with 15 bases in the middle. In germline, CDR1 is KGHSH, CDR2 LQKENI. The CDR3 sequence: CASSPPSTNSYTDTQYF. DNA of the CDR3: TGTGCCAGCTCACCACCTAGCACTAACTCTTACACAGATACGCAGTATTTT.

The CDR3 reads CASSLRTGGWGYNEQFF. The CDR3 coding sequence is TGTGCCAGCAGTTTAAGAACTGGGGGGTGGGGATACAATGAGCAGTTCTTC. The chain uses TRBV27 and TRBJ2-1; maybe TRBD2 (6 bases). This CDR3 comprises 17 residues. Trimming removed 2 bases at V and 4 bases at J, with 18 bases between. Germline V CDR1 and CDR2: MNHEY, SMNVEV (reference sequence).

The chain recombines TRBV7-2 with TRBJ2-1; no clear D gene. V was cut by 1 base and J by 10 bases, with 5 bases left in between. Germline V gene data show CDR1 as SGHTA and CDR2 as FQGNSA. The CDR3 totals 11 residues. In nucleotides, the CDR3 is TGTGCCAGCAGCTTAGTTAGCGAGCAGTTCTTC. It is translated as CASSLVSEQFF.

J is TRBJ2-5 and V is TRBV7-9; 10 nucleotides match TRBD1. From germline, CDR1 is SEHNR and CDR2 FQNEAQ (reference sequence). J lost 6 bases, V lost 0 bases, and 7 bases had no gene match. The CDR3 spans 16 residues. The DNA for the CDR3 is TGTGCCAGCAGCTTAGCAAAGCGACAGGGGGCAAAGACCCAGTACTTC. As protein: CASSLAKRQGAKTQYF.

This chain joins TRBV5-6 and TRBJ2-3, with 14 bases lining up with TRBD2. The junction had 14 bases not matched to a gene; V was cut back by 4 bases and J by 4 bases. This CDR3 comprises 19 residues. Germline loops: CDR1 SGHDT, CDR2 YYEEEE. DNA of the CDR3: TGTGCCAGCAGCCCGGGACTAGCGGGAGTCTTTACCAGGGCAGATACGCAGTATTTT. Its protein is CASSPGLAGVFTRADTQYF.

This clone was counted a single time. The CDR3 protein is CASSIETSGGLRGELFF. The CDR3 DNA follows: TGCGCCAGCAGCATAGAGACTAGCGGGGGGTTACGCGGGGAGCTGTTTTTT. The rearrangement joins TRBV5-1 to TRBJ2-2; 13 bases fit TRBD2. V lost 4 bases, J lost 7 bases, and 10 bases stayed unmatched. This CDR3 spans 17 amino acids. Per germline, CDR1 SGHRS and CDR2 YFSETQ.

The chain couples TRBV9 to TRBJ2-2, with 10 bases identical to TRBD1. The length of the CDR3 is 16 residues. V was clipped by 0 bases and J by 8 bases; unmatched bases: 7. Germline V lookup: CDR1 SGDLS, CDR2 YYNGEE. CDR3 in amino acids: CASSVAPGQGKGELFF. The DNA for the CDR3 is TGTGCCAGCAGCGTAGCCCCGGGACAGGGGAAGGGGGAGCTGTTTTTT.

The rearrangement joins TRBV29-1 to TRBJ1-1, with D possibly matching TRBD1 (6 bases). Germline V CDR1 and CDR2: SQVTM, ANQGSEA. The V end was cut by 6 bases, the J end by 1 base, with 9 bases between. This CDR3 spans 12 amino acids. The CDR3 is CSVLGGNTEAFF. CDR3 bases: TGCAGCGTCCTAGGGGGGAACACTGAAGCTTTCTTT.

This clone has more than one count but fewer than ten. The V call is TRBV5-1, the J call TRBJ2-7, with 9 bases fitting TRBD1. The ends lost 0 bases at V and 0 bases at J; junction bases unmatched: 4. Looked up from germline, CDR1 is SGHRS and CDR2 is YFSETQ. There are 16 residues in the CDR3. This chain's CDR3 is CASSLEGQGSSYEQYF. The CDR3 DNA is TGCGCCAGCAGCTTGGAAGGACAGGGGTCCTCCTACGAGCAGTACTTC.

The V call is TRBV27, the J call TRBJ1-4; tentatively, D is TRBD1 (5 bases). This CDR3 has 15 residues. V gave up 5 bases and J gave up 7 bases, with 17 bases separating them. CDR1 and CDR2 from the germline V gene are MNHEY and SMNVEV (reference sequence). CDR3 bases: TGTGCCAGCAGTCTCCTCGCGAAAGGGGTTGAAAAACTGTTTTTT. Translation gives CASSLLAKGVEKLFF.